This record covers a single TCR beta chain. Its binding antigen is unknown. No qualities accompany the bases; no much larger clone lies one base away. This entry is derived from a study of cytotoxic CD8 clonotypes in ibrutinib-treated CLL listed by TCRdb under 2021. Some background on the complete study: The cohort included around 15 treatment-naive and about a dozen relapsed/refractory patients; approximately 17 were IGHV unmutated. Partial responses were observed in approximately 24 patients and complete responses in 2; after a median follow-up of 68 months, remission was maintained in some 14 patients and progression was observed in approximately 12. Samples at response were collected after a median of about 12 months of treatment, with a range of about 6 to 36 months. Samples averaged approximately 260,000 productive templates and 80,000 to 100,000 productive rearrangements. Longitudinal samples were obtainable from about 30% of the roughly 90 participants in the trial. Cryopreserved peripheral blood mononuclear cells were collected at three points: before therapy, at response, and at either sustained remission or disease progression. All remission and progressive disease samples were collected while patients were still receiving ibrutinib.

The paper as a whole reports these results and caveats: Public clonotypes were rare and either contracted or stayed stable during treatment, and the rise in clonality at ibrutinib response reflected the expansion of private clonotypes. Sampling times were not matched between patients in sustained remission and patients whose disease was progressing, and lymph node repertoires were not examined. Clonality increased at ibrutinib response, stayed stable in sustained remission, and fell back toward baseline at progression. Baseline clonality exceeded that of age-matched healthy donors and correlated strongly with circulating CD8+ T-cell counts.

The sample's time point label, decoded: progressive disease on ibrutinib. Approximately 2 micrograms of genomic DNA were extracted from cryopreserved PBMCs for TCR beta library preparation. High-throughput TCR beta sequencing was performed on longitudinal blood samples from CLL patients receiving ibrutinib monotherapy. Patients were enrolled in a phase 2 open-label single-center ibrutinib monotherapy trial. On a MiSeq, deep resolution sequencing aimed for a depth between 1 in 1 million and 1 in 200,000 T cells, with each clonotype covered approximately 9.8x on average. TCR beta libraries were generated with the immunoSEQ hsTCRB Kit. The study's own analysis went as follows. ImmunoSEQ Data Assistant and ImmunoSEQ Analyzer were used for data analysis, and V, D and J genes were assigned according to IMGT definitions. Clonality, which ranges from 0 to 1, was calculated by subtracting the normalized Shannon entropy of productive rearrangement frequencies from one. Only overrepresented clonotypes making up at least 0.05% of each patient's repertoire were included in the public clonotype analysis. Some 13 age-matched healthy donor repertoires from immuneACCESS were used as controls for clonality. TCRdb mirrors the immuneACCESS table, restricted to in-frame sequences. Some clones are absent from its copies; in checked studies, under half trace to an unresolved V gene, and the reason for the others is unknown. V and J calls and clone size are copied from that table; D and trimming were computed from the DNA. The sample has nearly 300,000 clones on record, about 72% of them singletons. The top ten constitute about 5.3% of the sample.

The clonotype originates from a human donor with chronic lymphocytic leukemia. The sample here was PBMCs, taken at disease progression, from a patient treated with ibrutinib.

The nucleotides are TGTGCCAGCAGCTCTCCCTTCTCCTACGAGCAGTACTTC. Translation gives CASSSPFSYEQYF. The rearranged chain carries TRBV7-2 and TRBJ2-7, with the D segment identity uncertain. In the germline V gene, CDR1 corresponds to SGHTA and CDR2 to FQGNSA. V lost 4 bases and J lost 0 bases; the stretch between them is 7 bases long. Counted from cysteine to phenylalanine, this CDR3 has 13 amino acids. Just the 39-base CDR3 DNA is kept, in frame starting at base 1.